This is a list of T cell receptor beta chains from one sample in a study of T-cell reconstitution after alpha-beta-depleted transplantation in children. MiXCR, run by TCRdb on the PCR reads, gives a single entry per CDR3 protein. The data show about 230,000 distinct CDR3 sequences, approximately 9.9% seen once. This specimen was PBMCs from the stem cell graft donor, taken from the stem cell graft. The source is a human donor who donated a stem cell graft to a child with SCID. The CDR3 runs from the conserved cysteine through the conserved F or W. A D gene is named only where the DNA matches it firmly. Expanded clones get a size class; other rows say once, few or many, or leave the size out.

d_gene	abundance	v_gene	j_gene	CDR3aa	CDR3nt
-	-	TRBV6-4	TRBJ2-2	CASSPSTQNTGELFF	TGTGCCAGCAGCCCCTCAACGCAGAACACCGGGGAGCTGTTTTTT
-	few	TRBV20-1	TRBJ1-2	CSARGRGWGGYTF	TGCAGTGCTAGAGGCAGGGGCTGGGGTGGCTACACCTTC
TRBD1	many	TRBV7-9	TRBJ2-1	CASSLVAGTEYNEQFF	TGTGCCAGCAGCTTAGTTGCCGGGACAGAGTACAATGAGCAGTTCTTC
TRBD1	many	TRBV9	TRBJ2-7	CASSVGTGGFYEQYF	TGTGCCAGCAGCGTAGGGACAGGGGGTTTCTACGAGCAGTACTTC
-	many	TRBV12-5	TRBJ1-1	CASGLVPIPGVKAFF	TGTGCTAGTGGTTTGGTACCAATCCCCGGCGTGAAGGCTTTCTTT
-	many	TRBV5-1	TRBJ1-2	CASSLEVWALNYGYTF	TGCGCCAGCAGCTTGGAGGTATGGGCACTGAACTATGGCTACACCTTC
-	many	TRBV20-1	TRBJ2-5	CSARRDSNQETQYF	TGCAGTGCTAGAAGGGACTCCAACCAAGAGACCCAGTACTTC
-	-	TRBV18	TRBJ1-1	CASSPPNRDTEAFF	TGTGCCAGCTCACCACCGAACAGGGACACTGAAGCTTTCTTT
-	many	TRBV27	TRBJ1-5	CASSFGSGVQPQHF	TGTGCCAGCAGTTTTGGATCGGGTGTACAGCCCCAGCATTTT
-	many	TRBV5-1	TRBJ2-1	CASSLVGPGNEQFF	TGCGCCAGCAGCTTGGTTGGGCCCGGCAATGAGCAGTTCTTC
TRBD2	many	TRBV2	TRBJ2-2	CASSERGDVIRELFF	TGTGCCAGCAGTGAACGGGGGGACGTTATAAGGGAGCTGTTTTTT
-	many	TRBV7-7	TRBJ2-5	CASSSPGSGETQYF	TGTGCCAGCAGCTCACCCGGTTCTGGGGAGACCCAGTACTTC
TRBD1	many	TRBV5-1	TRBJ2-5	CASSVGQGGSIETQYF	TGCGCCAGCAGCGTGGGACAGGGTGGGTCCATAGAGACCCAGTACTTC
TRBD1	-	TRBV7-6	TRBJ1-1	CASSPGTDIFMNTEAFF	TGTGCCAGCAGCCCTGGGACAGACATTTTCATGAACACTGAAGCTTTCTTT
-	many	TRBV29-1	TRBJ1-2	CSVGGDARGYGYTF	TGCAGCGTTGGGGGGGACGCCAGGGGCTATGGCTACACCTTC
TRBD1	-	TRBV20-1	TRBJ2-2	CSAIDRGFTGELFF	TGCAGTGCGATAGACAGGGGCTTCACCGGGGAGCTGTTTTTT
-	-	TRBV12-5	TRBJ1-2	CASGLVVGGHNYGYTF	TGTGCTAGTGGTTTGGTAGTTGGGGGGCATAACTATGGCTACACCTTC
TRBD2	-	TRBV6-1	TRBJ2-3	CASSPPGRSTDTQYF	TGTGCCAGCAGCCCCCCCGGGAGGAGCACAGATACGCAGTATTTT
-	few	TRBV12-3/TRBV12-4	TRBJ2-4	CASSLGAGPRTKNIQYF	TGTGCCAGCAGTTTAGGGGCGGGCCCCCGAACCAAAAACATTCAGTACTTC
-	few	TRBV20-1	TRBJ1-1	CSAPGNTEAFF	TGCAGTGCTCCGGGGAACACTGAAGCTTTCTTT
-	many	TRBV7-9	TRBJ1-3	CASSQIYRNTIYF	TGTGCCAGCAGCCAGATCTACCGAAACACCATATATTTT
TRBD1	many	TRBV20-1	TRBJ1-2	CSVWRQGGYGYTF	TGCAGTGTCTGGAGACAGGGCGGCTATGGCTACACCTTC
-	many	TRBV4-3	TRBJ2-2	CASSQEGGAKPSGELFF	TGCGCCAGCAGCCAAGAAGGGGGGGCTAAACCAAGCGGGGAGCTGTTTTTT
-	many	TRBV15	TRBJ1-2	CATSRDVRVVGYTF	TGTGCCACCAGCAGAGATGTCAGGGTGGTTGGCTACACCTTC
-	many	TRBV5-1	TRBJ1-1	CASSFAGSGEAFF	TGCGCCAGCAGCTTCGCCGGGTCCGGGGAAGCTTTCTTT
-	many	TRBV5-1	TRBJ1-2	CASSLEVSPTYGYTF	TGCGCCAGCAGCTTGGAGGTCAGTCCGACCTATGGCTACACCTTC
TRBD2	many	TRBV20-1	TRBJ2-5	CSASGLGTSETQYF	TGCAGTGCTAGTGGACTAGGGACCAGCGAGACCCAGTACTTC
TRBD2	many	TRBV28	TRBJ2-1	CASSSGGGVLPNEQFF	TGTGCCAGCAGTTCCGGTGGGGGGGTTCTTCCAAATGAGCAGTTCTTC
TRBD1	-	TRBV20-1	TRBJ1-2	CSARVQGAGYGYTF	TGCAGTGCTAGAGTACAGGGGGCGGGGTATGGCTACACCTTC
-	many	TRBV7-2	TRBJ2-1	CASSLGSILINEQFF	TGTGCCAGCAGCTTAGGATCAATTCTAATCAATGAGCAGTTCTTC
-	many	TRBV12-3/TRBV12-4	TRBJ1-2	CASSLWSGNLRGADGYTF	TGTGCCAGCAGTTTATGGAGCGGCAACCTCCGAGGCGCGGATGGCTACACCTTC
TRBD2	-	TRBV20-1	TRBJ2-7	CSAGTSGGLYEQYF	TGCAGTGCTGGGACTAGCGGGGGACTCTACGAGCAGTACTTC
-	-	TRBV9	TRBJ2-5	CASSVAGQPGETQYF	TGTGCCAGCAGCGTAGCGGGCCAGCCGGGAGAGACCCAGTACTTC
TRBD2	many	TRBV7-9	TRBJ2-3	CASSYSGGAGDTQYF	TGTGCCAGCAGCTATAGCGGGGGGGCTGGAGATACGCAGTATTTT
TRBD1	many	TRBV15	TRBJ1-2	CATSRGGQGNLGYGYTF	TGTGCCACCAGCAGAGGGGGACAGGGGAATTTAGGCTATGGCTACACCTTC
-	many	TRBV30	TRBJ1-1	CAWSPGTEAFF	TGTGCCTGGAGCCCGGGCACTGAAGCTTTCTTT
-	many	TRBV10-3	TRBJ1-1	CAIRRRGKGTEAFF	TGTGCCATCAGGAGGAGAGGAAAAGGGACTGAAGCTTTCTTT
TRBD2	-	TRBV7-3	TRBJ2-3	CASSRRTSSDTLGDTQYF	TGTGCCAGCAGCCGGCGGACTAGCTCGGATACCCTCGGTGATACGCAGTATTTT
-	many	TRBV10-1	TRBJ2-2	CASSASVEATGELFF	TGCGCCAGCAGTGCTAGCGTGGAGGCCACCGGGGAGCTGTTTTTT
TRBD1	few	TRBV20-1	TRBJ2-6	CSARGQGTAGANVLTF	TGCAGTGCTAGAGGACAGGGGACCGCTGGGGCCAACGTCCTGACTTTC
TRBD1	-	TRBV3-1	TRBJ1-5	CASSQGTGGVGNQPQHF	TGTGCCAGCAGCCAAGGGACAGGGGGCGTTGGCAATCAGCCCCAGCATTTT
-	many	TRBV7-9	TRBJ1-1	CASSLLESEAFF	TGTGCCAGCAGCTTGTTGGAGTCTGAAGCTTTCTTT
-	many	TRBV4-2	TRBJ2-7	CASSQGGSSYEQYF	TGTGCCAGCAGCCAAGGCGGCAGTTCCTACGAGCAGTACTTC
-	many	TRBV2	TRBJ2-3	CASSGTFSTDTQYF	TGTGCCAGCTCTGGTACATTTAGCACAGATACGCAGTATTTT
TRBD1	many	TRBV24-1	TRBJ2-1	CATSQTGTDEQFF	TGTGCCACCAGCCAGACAGGGACAGATGAGCAGTTCTTC
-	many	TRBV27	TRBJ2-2	CASSINGAGELFF	TGTGCCAGCAGCATCAATGGGGCCGGGGAGCTGTTTTTT
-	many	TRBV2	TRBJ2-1	CASRTGRTYNEQFF	TGTGCCAGCAGGACAGGGAGGACCTACAATGAGCAGTTCTTC
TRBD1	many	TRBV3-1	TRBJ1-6	CASSQAGTGEFPLHF	TGTGCCAGCAGCCAGGCCGGGACAGGGGAATTTCCCCTCCACTTT
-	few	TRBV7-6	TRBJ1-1	CASSHNREKDTEAFF	TGTGCCAGCAGCCACAACAGGGAAAAGGACACTGAAGCTTTCTTT
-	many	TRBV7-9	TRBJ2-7	CASSLTAGEQYF	TGTGCCAGCAGCTTGACAGCAGGCGAGCAGTACTTC
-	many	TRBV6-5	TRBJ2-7	CASSYPSGINEQYF	TGTGCCAGCAGTTACCCGTCGGGGATCAACGAGCAGTACTTC